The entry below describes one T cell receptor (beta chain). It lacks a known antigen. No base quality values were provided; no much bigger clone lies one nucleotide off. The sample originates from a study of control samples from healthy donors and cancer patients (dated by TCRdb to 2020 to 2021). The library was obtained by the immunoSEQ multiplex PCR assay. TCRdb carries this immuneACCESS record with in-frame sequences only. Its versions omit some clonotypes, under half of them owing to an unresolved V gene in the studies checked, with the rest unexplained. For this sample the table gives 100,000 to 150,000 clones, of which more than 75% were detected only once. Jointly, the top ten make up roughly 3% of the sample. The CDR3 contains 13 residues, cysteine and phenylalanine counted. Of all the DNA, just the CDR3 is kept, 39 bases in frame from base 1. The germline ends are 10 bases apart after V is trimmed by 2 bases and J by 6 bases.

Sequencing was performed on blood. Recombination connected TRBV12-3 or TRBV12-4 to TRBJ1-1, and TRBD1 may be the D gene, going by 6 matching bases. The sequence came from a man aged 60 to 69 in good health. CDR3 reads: CASSLTGRSEAFF. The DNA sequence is TGTGCCAGCAGTTTAACAGGGAGGTCTGAAGCTTTCTTT.